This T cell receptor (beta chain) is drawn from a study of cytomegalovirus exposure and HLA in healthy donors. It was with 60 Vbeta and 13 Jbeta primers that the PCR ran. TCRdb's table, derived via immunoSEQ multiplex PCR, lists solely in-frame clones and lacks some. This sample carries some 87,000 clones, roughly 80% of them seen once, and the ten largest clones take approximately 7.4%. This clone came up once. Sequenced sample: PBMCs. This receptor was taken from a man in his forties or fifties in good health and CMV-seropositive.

The CDR3 reads CASRQREQTSTEAFF. The CDR3 DNA sequence: TGTGCCAGCAGACAACGGGAACAGACGTCCACTGAAGCTTTCTTT. This chain connects TRBV6-1 to TRBJ1-1, with no clear D. CDR3 size: 15 residues. Germline loops: CDR1 MNHNS, CDR2 SASEGT. Trimming shortened V by 6 bases and J by 4 bases, and 18 bases separated the two germline ends.